These T cell receptor beta chains were read from a single sample in a study of blood T cell repertoires in COVID-19. Repertoires were generated with immunoSEQ multiplex PCR, while TCRdb's copy carries only in-frame clones and drops some. The repertoire holds 250,000 to 350,000 clones, less than 90% seen once, with around 13% in the top ten. Sequenced input: peripheral blood. The origin of the receptors is a woman in her 70s with COVID-19, enrolled during active disease. Both conserved end residues are part of each CDR3. D genes are given only for firm matches. Not all rows give a size; the values are once, few, many and, for expanded clones, a class.

j_call clone_size v_call d_call cdr3_nt cdr3_aa
TRBJ2-1 NA TRBV5-1 TRBD1 TGCGCCAGCAGCTCGACAGGGGGTGGCTCCTACAATGAGCAGTTCTTC CASSSTGGGSYNEQFF
TRBJ1-2 NA TRBV7-8 NA TGTGCCAGCAGCTTATGGGTCAGGGAATATGGCTACACCTTC CASSLWVREYGYTF
TRBJ1-3 few TRBV5-1 NA TGCGCCAGCAGCTTGCTCGGTAACTCTGGAAACACCATATATTTT CASSLLGNSGNTIYF
TRBJ2-3 NA TRBV5-1 TRBD1 TGCGCCAGCAGCTTGGCCGGCGGGACAGGGGACACAGATACGCAGTATTTT CASSLAGGTGDTDTQYF
TRBJ2-1 NA TRBV5-6 NA TGTGCCAGCAGCCGAGGCCGGGACTGGAGGGGCAATGAGCAGTTCTTC CASSRGRDWRGNEQFF
TRBJ2-7 NA TRBV4-3 NA TGCGCCAGCAGCCAACGGGGAGAGGCGGGCTACGAGCAGTACTTC CASSQRGEAGYEQYF
TRBJ2-1 NA TRBV3-1/TRBV3-2 TRBD1 TGTGCCAGCACCCAAGATAGGGCCGGACAGGTTCAGAATGAGCAGTTCTTC CASTQDRAGQVQNEQFF
TRBJ2-2 once TRBV7-9 NA TGTGCCAGCAGCTTTCACGAGACCGGGGAGCTGTTTTTT CASSFHETGELFF
TRBJ1-1 few TRBV28 NA TGTGCCAGCAGTTTACCCGGGACACATAACACTGAAGCTTTCTTT CASSLPGTHNTEAFF
TRBJ1-2 NA TRBV15 TRBD1 TGTGCCACCAGCAGCGACAGGGCGGGGAGTAGTATCGGCTACACCTTC CATSSDRAGSSIGYTF
TRBJ1-2 few TRBV15 NA TGTGCCACCAGCATCGACATCTATGGCTACACCTTC CATSIDIYGYTF
TRBJ2-1 NA TRBV24-1 NA TGTGCCACCAGTATCCCCGAGGTAGGCGAGCAGTTCTTC CATSIPEVGEQFF
TRBJ2-1 NA TRBV7-9 NA TGTGCCAGCAGCTTAGGGGGCCTAAACAATGAGCAGTTCTTC CASSLGGLNNEQFF
TRBJ1-1 NA TRBV2 NA TGTGCCAGCAGCGAAGTGGTAGCTACGGGTGAAGCTTTCTTT CASSEVVATGEAFF
TRBJ2-7 NA TRBV19 TRBD1 TGTGCCAGTGCAGACAGGGCCCCCTACGAGCAGTACTTC CASADRAPYEQYF
TRBJ2-5 NA TRBV6-2/TRBV6-3 TRBD1 TGTGCCAGCAGTTACGGGACAGGGATTTACTTC CASSYGTGIYF
TRBJ2-7 few TRBV12-3/TRBV12-4 NA TGTGCCAGCAGTTTGGGGCAGGTCTACGAGCAGTACTTC CASSLGQVYEQYF
TRBJ1-2 NA TRBV29-1 TRBD1 TGCAGCGTTGGTGGACAGGTGGGGGACTATGGCTACACCTTC CSVGGQVGDYGYTF
TRBJ2-1 NA TRBV12-2 NA TGTGCAAGTCGCTTATGCCAGAAGCGGCAGTTCTTC CASRLCQKRQFF
TRBJ2-1 NA TRBV5-1 TRBD2 TGCGCCAGCAGCTTGGGACTAGCCAACAATGAGCAGTTCTTC CASSLGLANNEQFF
TRBJ1-2 NA TRBV5-6 TRBD1 TGTGCCAGCAGCCGGGACAGGGACTATTATGGCTACACCTTC CASSRDRDYYGYTF
TRBJ1-2 NA TRBV2 NA TGTGCCAGCAGTGAAGTGGGAGCCGGGGGTGAAGGCTACACCTTC CASSEVGAGGEGYTF
TRBJ2-2 NA TRBV24-1 TRBD1 TGTGCCACCAGTGGACCGGGACAGATACCAAACACCGGGGAGCTGTTTTTT CATSGPGQIPNTGELFF
TRBJ1-1 NA TRBV2 NA TGTGCCAGCAGTTCGAGGGTAGCGAACACTGAAGCTTTCTTT CASSSRVANTEAFF
TRBJ2-3 NA TRBV5-1 NA TGCGCCAGCAGCTTCTGGACTCCTAGCACAGATACGCAGTATTTT CASSFWTPSTDTQYF
TRBJ1-2 NA TRBV28 NA TGTGCCAGCAGTTCCACAAGGGGGGGGCAAAACTATGGCTACACCTTC CASSSTRGGQNYGYTF
TRBJ2-5 NA TRBV28 NA TGTGCCAGCAGTTTATCAGGGGAGACCCAGTACTTC CASSLSGETQYF
TRBJ1-5 NA TRBV3-1/TRBV3-2 TRBD1 TGTGCCAGCAGCCGAACAACCGGGACAGGGGGAGGCAATCAGCCCCAGCATTTT CASSRTTGTGGGNQPQHF
TRBJ1-1 NA TRBV28 TRBD1 TGTGCCAGCAGTTCCCCGACAGGGGCATTGAACACTGAAGCTTTCTTT CASSSPTGALNTEAFF
TRBJ2-3 NA TRBV28 NA TGTGCCAGCAGTCTGCCGGGACAAAGGTCGGCCACAGATACGCAGTATTTT CASSLPGQRSATDTQYF